These T cell receptor beta chains were read from a single sample in a study of T cell responses to AZD1222 COVID-19 vaccine. Here immunoSEQ multiplex PCR was the method, and the copy in TCRdb shows in-frame clones only, minus some. This table has 110,000 to 150,000 clones, roughly 90% appearing once. The sequencing here drew on peripheral blood, taken 28 days after the second AZD1222 dose. The receptor source for this set is an adult who received the AZD1222 COVID-19 vaccine. CDR3s include the opening cysteine and the closing phenylalanine or tryptophan. The order of the fields is V gene, J gene, CDR3 length, D gene, CDR3 protein. D genes are given only for firm matches.

v_call: TRBV28
j_call: TRBJ1-5
cdr3_length: 14
d_call: NA
cdr3_aa: CASSLFRVEQPQHF

v_call: TRBV15
j_call: TRBJ2-4
cdr3_length: 18
d_call: TRBD1
cdr3_aa: CATSRDGTGYLAKNIQYF

v_call: TRBV3-1/TRBV3-2
j_call: TRBJ2-7
cdr3_length: 15
d_call: TRBD1
cdr3_aa: CASSLRTGITYEQYF

v_call: TRBV6-6
j_call: TRBJ1-5
cdr3_length: 13
d_call: NA
cdr3_aa: CASREVNNQPQHF

v_call: TRBV7-9
j_call: TRBJ1-4
cdr3_length: 15
d_call: TRBD1
cdr3_aa: CASSFPGQGNEKLFF

v_call: TRBV2
j_call: TRBJ1-1
cdr3_length: 13
d_call: NA
cdr3_aa: CASSSTGGTEAFF

v_call: TRBV19
j_call: TRBJ2-2
cdr3_length: 16
d_call: TRBD1
cdr3_aa: CASNLQGAMNTGELFF

v_call: TRBV5-6
j_call: TRBJ1-4
cdr3_length: 16
d_call: NA
cdr3_aa: CASSLGSGPANEKLFF

v_call: TRBV19
j_call: TRBJ2-3
cdr3_length: 14
d_call: NA
cdr3_aa: CASSPGNRMDTQYF

v_call: TRBV6-2/TRBV6-3
j_call: TRBJ2-1
cdr3_length: 15
d_call: NA
cdr3_aa: CASSYGTHTGDEQFF

v_call: TRBV7-9
j_call: TRBJ1-5
cdr3_length: 15
d_call: NA
cdr3_aa: CASSLSGNSNQPQHF

v_call: TRBV7-9
j_call: TRBJ1-3
cdr3_length: 17
d_call: NA
cdr3_aa: CASSLRFGSTSGNTIYF

v_call: TRBV6-4
j_call: TRBJ1-2
cdr3_length: 12
d_call: NA
cdr3_aa: CASSDTGSGYTF

v_call: TRBV6-2/TRBV6-3
j_call: TRBJ1-1
cdr3_length: 16
d_call: NA
cdr3_aa: CASSRGDSGGSTEAFF

v_call: TRBV23-1
j_call: TRBJ2-3
cdr3_length: 11
d_call: NA
cdr3_aa: CASRPTDTQYF